The text below deals with one T cell receptor beta chain. What it binds is unknown. This CDR3 comprises 15 residues. Trimming stripped 4 bases from V and 0 bases from J, with 9 bases between. The germline V gene encodes CDR1 LNHDA and CDR2 SQIVND (reference sequence). Researchers amplified the TCR beta CDR3 regions from RNA transcripts. A set of HTBI primers served as the primers for a first-round RT-PCR of the TCR CDR3. TCRdb recomputed calls from the multiplex PCR reads with MiXCR, one row per CDR3 protein. The sample lists approximately 640,000 distinct CDR3 sequences, around 15% occurring once. The data belong to a study of T cells in Graves' hyperthyroidism and ophthalmopathy. Whole-study results and caveats: Blood held most thyroid clonotypes expanded above 0.001 frequency.

The PBMCs were sourced from fresh peripheral blood (around 10 ml). The chain is built from TRBV19 and TRBJ2-2, with D possibly TRBD2 on 6 matching bases. Specimen: blood. The receptor's source is a man aged 50 to 60 with Graves' hyperthyroidism. In DNA, the CDR3 is TGTGCCAGTAGTAGGACTACCTCGAACACCGGGGAGCTGTTTTTT. Its translation is CASSRTTSNTGELFF.